This TCR beta chain was recovered during a study of blood T cell repertoires in COVID-19. Turning to the study itself: Donors in the United States, Italy and Spain gave samples during acute or convalescent COVID-19. Sources were T cells, B-cell-depleted T cells, or PBMCs; the material itself was cDNA or gDNA.

As originally analysed: Nucleated cell counts were estimated from reference gene primer amplification. The table came from immunoSEQ multiplex PCR; TCRdb's copy has only in-frame clones and leaves some out. The V and J calls and clone size are taken from that table; D and trimming were inferred from the DNA. This sample has about 71,000 clones; 90% occur once, and the top ten carry less than 6.5%. Sequencing was carried out using peripheral blood. The source of this sequence is a woman aged 18-29 years with acute or convalescent COVID-19.

The CDR3 spells CASSVQGTYGYTF. Written as DNA, the CDR3 is TGTGCCAGCAGTGTACAGGGGACCTATGGCTACACCTTC. This sequence joins TRBV2 and TRBJ1-2, with 7 bases matching TRBD1. CDR3 length: 13 residues. The trim removed 4 bases at V and 4 bases at J, leaving 3 bases unmatched. Germline V gene lookup returns CDR1 SNHLY and CDR2 FYNNEI.